This TCR beta chain stems from a study of technical replicates of blood from several donors. Sequencing was performed with immunoSEQ multiplex PCR; in TCRdb, only in-frame clones are kept and a portion is missing. The sample has more than 80,000 clones; about 94% are singletons. Trimming took off 6 bases at V and 5 bases at J, with 19 bases between the two ends. Per germline, CDR1 MNHNS and CDR2 SASEGT. The CDR3 runs 15 residues. The TCR sequence derives from a human donor in good health. The chain links TRBV6-1 to TRBJ1-2; D is unresolved. Sequencing input: T cells isolated from PBMCs. CDR3 loop: CASRKDGEWGYGYTF. The CDR3 DNA reads as TGTGCCAGCAGGAAGGACGGGGAATGGGGATATGGCTACACCTTC.